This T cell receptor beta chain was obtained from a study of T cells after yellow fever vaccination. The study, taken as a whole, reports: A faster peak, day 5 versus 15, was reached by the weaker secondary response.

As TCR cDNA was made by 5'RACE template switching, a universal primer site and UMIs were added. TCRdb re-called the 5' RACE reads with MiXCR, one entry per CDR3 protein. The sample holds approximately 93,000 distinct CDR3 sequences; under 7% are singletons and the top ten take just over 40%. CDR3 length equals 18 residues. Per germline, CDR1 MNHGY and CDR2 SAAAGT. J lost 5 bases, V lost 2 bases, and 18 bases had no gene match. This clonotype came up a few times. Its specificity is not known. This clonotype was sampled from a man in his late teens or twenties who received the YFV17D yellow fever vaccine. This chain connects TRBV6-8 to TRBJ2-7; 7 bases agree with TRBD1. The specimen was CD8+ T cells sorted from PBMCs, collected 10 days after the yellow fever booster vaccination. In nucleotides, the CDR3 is TGTGCCAGCAGTTACACGGTGGGCCTTCACAGGGGTCCAAACGAGCAGTACTTC. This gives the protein CASSYTVGLHRGPNEQYF.